This entry lists 8 T cell receptor beta chains sequenced from one sample in a study of human T cells and chemical hapten exposure. One entry per CDR3 protein results from TCRdb running MiXCR on the RACE reads. This table holds 350,000 or so distinct CDR3 sequences, roughly 6.9% found once. Time point indicated: patch test 1, 2 weeks after DPC sensitization. Treatment in this sample: therapeutic diphenylcyclopropenone sensitization with weekly scalp DPC. Sequences were derived from whole blood, sampled in connection with sensitization to the hapten diphenylcyclopropenone (DPC). These receptors were obtained from a woman under 30 with alopecia areata. Some clones in this sample may be carry-over from other donors' samples.

The sample holds many counts of this clonotype. V usage is TRBV4-3 and J usage is TRBJ1-2; no reliable D call. Germline CDR1 is LGHNA and CDR2 is YSLEER. CDR3 size: 15 residues. The germline V and J ends were trimmed by 0 bases and 4 bases, with 12 bases remaining between them. DNA for the CDR3: TGCGCCAGCAGCCAAGAGCTGCAGTCAAGCTATGGCTACACCTTC. It translates to CASSQELQSSYGYTF.

This clonotype was detected only a few times. The V and J genes are TRBV12-3 or TRBV12-4 and TRBJ2-5; 14 bases agree with TRBD2. Trimming cost V 3 bases and J 3 bases; bases outside gene matches: 6. This CDR3 has 17 residues. CDR3 region: CASSLRGLAGAKETQYF. Here the CDR3 DNA reads TGTGCCAGCAGTTTGAGGGGACTAGCGGGGGCCAAAGAGACCCAGTACTTC.

This clonotype was counted many times. The chain joins TRBV7-3 to TRBJ1-1; 10 nucleotides agree with TRBD1. CDR3 length: 13 residues. The J segment lost 6 bases and the V segment lost 5 bases, leaving 3 bases of the junction unmatched. Germline CDR1 and CDR2: SGHTA and FQGTGA. CDR3 amino acids: CASSIGTGAEAFF. CDR3 DNA sequence: TGTGCCAGCAGCATCGGGACAGGGGCTGAAGCTTTCTTT.

The V call is TRBV6-1, the J call TRBJ2-1; 12 bases align to TRBD2. The V gene end was trimmed by 2 bases and the J gene end by 7 bases; junction bases not matched to a gene: 12. CDR3 length: 18 residues. Germline V gene lookup returns CDR1 MNHNS and CDR2 SASEGT. The CDR3 DNA is TGTGCCAGCAGTGAATTCGTTCTAGCGGGGGGGCGACGGAATGAGCAGTTCTTC. Translation: CASSEFVLAGGRRNEQFF.

Comment on this clonotype: A single base separates this from a much larger clone, so it may be a read error. Because the CDR3 is missing its conserved closing phenylalanine or tryptophan, this is likely a read error. This chain uses TRBV12-3 or TRBV12-4 with TRBJ2-3; D may correspond to TRBD1 or TRBD2 (6 bases each). V shed 3 bases and J shed 3 bases, with 10 bases lying between them. This CDR3 contains 14 residues. The CDR3 here is CASSFGGLTDTQYY. CDR3 coding DNA: TGTGCCAGCAGTTTCGGGGGCCTAACAGATACGCAGTATTAT.

This clonotype was observed a handful of times. V is TRBV20-1 and J is TRBJ2-5, with 7 bases that match TRBD2. With 6 bases clipped from V and 2 bases from J, the junction kept 12 bases outside the gene matches. The CDR3 contains 15 residues. Per the germline V gene, CDR1 is DFQATT and CDR2 is SNEGSKA (reference sequence). CDR3 nucleotide sequence: TGCAGTGCATCACCCGTGACTAGCCAGCAAGAGACCCAGTACTTC. Translated, it gives CSASPVTSQQETQYF.

Many counts were recorded for this clonotype. The genes are TRBV2 and TRBJ2-1, with 7 bases that match TRBD2. J gave up 10 bases and V 11 bases, and 8 bases lay outside the gene matches. Germline assignment: CDR1 SNHLY and CDR2 FYNNEI. The CDR3 length is 11 residues. This CDR3 reads CASQAGREQFF. CDR3 DNA sequence: TGTGCCTCCCAGGCCGGGAGGGAGCAGTTCTTC.

Only a few counts were recorded for this clonotype. This chain uses TRBV5-6 with TRBJ2-3, with 9 bases that match TRBD1. This CDR3 has 15 amino acids. Germline CDR1 SGHDT, CDR2 YYEEEE. Trimming cost V 0 bases and J 5 bases; bases outside gene matches: 4. The chain's CDR3 is CASSLDRGRGDTQYF. The CDR3 DNA is TGTGCCAGCAGCTTGGACAGGGGGCGCGGAGATACGCAGTATTTT. The whole variable domain, remainder taken from reference TRBV5-6 and TRBJ2-3, is DAGVTQSPTHLIKTRGQQVTLRCSPKSGHDTVSWYQQALGQGPQFIFQYYEEEERQRGNFPDRFSGHQFPNYSSELNVNALLLGDSALYLCASSLDRGRGDTQYFGPGTRLTVL.